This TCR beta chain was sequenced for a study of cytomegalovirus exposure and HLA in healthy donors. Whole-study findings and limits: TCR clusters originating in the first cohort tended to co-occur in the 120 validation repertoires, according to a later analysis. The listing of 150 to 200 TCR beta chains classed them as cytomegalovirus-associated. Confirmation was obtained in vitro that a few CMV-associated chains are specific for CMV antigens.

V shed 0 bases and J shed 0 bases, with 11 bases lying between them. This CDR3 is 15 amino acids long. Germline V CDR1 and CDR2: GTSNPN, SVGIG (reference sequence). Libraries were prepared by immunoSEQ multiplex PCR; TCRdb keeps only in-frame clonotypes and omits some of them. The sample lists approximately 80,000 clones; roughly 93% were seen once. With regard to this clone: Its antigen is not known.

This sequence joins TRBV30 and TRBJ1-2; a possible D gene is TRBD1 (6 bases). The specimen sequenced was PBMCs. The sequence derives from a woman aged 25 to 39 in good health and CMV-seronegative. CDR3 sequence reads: CAWSVGQGSNYGYTF. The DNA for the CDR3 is TGTGCCTGGAGTGTAGGGCAGGGGTCTAACTATGGCTACACCTTC.